This paragraph reports one T cell receptor beta chain. The antigen remains undetermined. This specimen belongs to a study of blood T cells in healthy people across ages. General study points: Higher diversity and more naive CD4+ cells were features of long-lived donors, compared to aged donors.

A J-beta primer mix and a sample-barcoded 5' primer were used in a second PCR of roughly 6 to 11 cycles. MiXCR, run by TCRdb on the 5' RACE reads, gives a single entry per CDR3 protein. The sample lists some 1.5 million distinct CDR3 sequences; 28% were seen once. V was cut by 0 bases and J by 6 bases, with 11 bases left in between. Germline V gives CDR1 SGHDN, CDR2 FVKESK. CDR3 size: 14 residues. Source material: blood. The sequence was collected from a young woman in good health. The chain is built from TRBV14 and TRBJ2-5, with D possibly TRBD1 on 5 matching bases. The CDR3 region has the DNA TGTGCCAGCAGCCAAGAACAGGTCTCGAAGACCCAGTACTTC. Its protein is CASSQEQVSKTQYF.